A selection of T cell receptor beta chains follows, all from one sample in a study of control samples from healthy donors and cancer patients. The method was immunoSEQ multiplex PCR; TCRdb's version includes in-frame clones alone and lacks a portion of them. The repertoire holds roughly 59,000 clones, more than 85% seen once, with 1.7% in the top ten. Source material: PBMCs. Receptor source: a man in his forties with colorectal cancer. The CDR3 runs from the conserved cysteine through the conserved F or W. D genes are given only for firm matches. Clone size, where shown, is once, few, many, or a class for clones that have expanded.

j_call,clone_size,d_call,v_call,cdr3_aa,cdr3_nt
TRBJ1-2,.,.,TRBV29-1,CSVVIRGGYTF,TGCAGCGTTGTTATTCGAGGGGGCTACACCTTC
TRBJ2-3,.,.,TRBV12-3/TRBV12-4,CASRTTGTDTQYF,TGTGCCAGCAGAACCACAGGGACCGATACGCAGTATTTT
TRBJ2-3,once,.,TRBV5-4,CASSAYPGAHLDTDTQYF,TGTGCCAGCAGCGCCTATCCCGGGGCTCACCTCGACACAGATACGCAGTATTTT
TRBJ1-1,.,.,TRBV7-9,CASSLVLPGNTEAFF,TGTGCCAGCAGCTTAGTTTTGCCAGGGAACACTGAAGCTTTCTTT
TRBJ1-5,few,.,TRBV18,CASSSDGNSNQPQHF,TGTGCCAGCTCATCGGACGGTAATAGCAATCAGCCCCAGCATTTT
TRBJ2-1,.,.,TRBV19,CASNLGGGSYNEQFF,TGTGCCAGTAACCTTGGGGGCGGCTCCTACAATGAGCAGTTCTTC
TRBJ1-5,.,.,TRBV11-2,CASSLDAINQPQHF,TGTGCCAGCAGCTTAGATGCTATAAATCAGCCCCAGCATTTT
TRBJ1-1,.,.,TRBV5-6,CASSSRGTEAFF,TGTGCCAGCAGCTCCCGCGGCACTGAAGCTTTCTTT
TRBJ1-2,.,.,TRBV13,CASSRDRGGYTF,TGTGCCAGCAGCCGAGACAGAGGGGGCTACACCTTC
TRBJ1-2,.,TRBD1,TRBV5-4,CASSPDRVGYTF,TGTGCCAGCAGCCCAGACAGGGTTGGCTACACCTTC
TRBJ1-1,.,TRBD1,TRBV14,CASSPRQGANTEAFF,TGTGCCAGCAGCCCCCGACAGGGGGCGAACACTGAAGCTTTCTTT
TRBJ2-7,.,TRBD1,TRBV11-3,CASSSGQAGEQYF,TGTGCCAGCAGCTCGGGACAGGCCGGGGAGCAGTACTTC
TRBJ2-1,.,TRBD1,TRBV6-2/TRBV6-3,CASSLLKSRQGATDEQFF,TGTGCCAGCAGTTTACTTAAGAGTAGGCAGGGGGCGACCGATGAGCAGTTCTTC
TRBJ1-3,.,.,TRBV19,CASSIPPTVRSGNTIYF,TGTGCCAGTAGTATCCCGCCGACCGTACGCTCTGGAAACACCATATATTTT
TRBJ2-6,.,TRBD1,TRBV5-4,CASSPQGAVSGANVLTF,TGTGCCAGCAGCCCCCAGGGGGCAGTGTCTGGGGCCAACGTCCTGACTTTC
TRBJ2-1,.,.,TRBV6-5,CASRATTGYNEQFF,TGTGCCAGCAGAGCTACGACAGGCTACAATGAGCAGTTCTTC
TRBJ1-2,.,TRBD1,TRBV19,CATNPGTGNGFGYTF,TGTGCCACCAACCCGGGGACAGGGAACGGCTTTGGCTACACCTTC
TRBJ2-2,.,TRBD1,TRBV7-8,CASSLADRDIGELFF,TGTGCCAGCAGCTTAGCTGACAGGGATATCGGGGAGCTGTTTTTT
TRBJ2-2,.,.,TRBV7-3,CASSSSGKNTGELFF,TGTGCCAGCAGCTCCTCGGGGAAGAACACCGGGGAGCTGTTTTTT
TRBJ2-7,.,.,TRBV19,CASRKGMTYEQYF,TGTGCCAGTAGAAAGGGAATGACCTACGAGCAGTACTTC
TRBJ1-1,.,.,TRBV19,CASSSLQGMNTEAFF,TGTGCCAGTAGTAGCCTACAGGGCATGAACACTGAAGCTTTCTTT
TRBJ1-2,.,.,TRBV20-1,CSALENYGYTF,TGCAGTGCCCTGGAGAACTATGGCTACACCTTC
TRBJ2-7,once,.,TRBV5-4,CASSLCPPHSGRVYEQYF,TGTGCCAGCAGCTTGTGCCCCCCCCATTCGGGGCGCGTCTACGAGCAGTACTTC
TRBJ1-3,few,TRBD1,TRBV5-5,CASSRDPRQGWANTIYF,TGTGCCAGCAGCAGGGACCCTCGACAGGGTTGGGCTAACACCATATATTTT
TRBJ2-1,once,.,TRBV6-5,CASGGGNYNEQFF,TGTGCCAGCGGCGGGGGCAACTACAATGAGCAGTTCTTC
TRBJ1-1,.,.,TRBV7-3,CASSLMAGVGTEAFF,TGTGCCAGCAGCTTAATGGCGGGGGTGGGCACTGAAGCTTTCTTT
TRBJ2-5,.,TRBD2,TRBV7-9,CASSSYGTSPLETQYF,TGTGCCAGCAGCTCTTACGGGACTAGCCCCCTAGAGACCCAGTACTTC
TRBJ2-3,.,TRBD2,TRBV3-1/TRBV3-2,CASSQDGTSGATSTDTQYF,TGTGCCAGCAGCCAAGATGGGACTAGCGGGGCCACTAGCACAGATACGCAGTATTTT
TRBJ2-3,few,.,TRBV3-1/TRBV3-2,CASSQVLGFTDTQYF,TGTGCCAGCAGCCAAGTCTTGGGCTTTACAGATACGCAGTATTTT
TRBJ1-6,.,.,TRBV27,CASSSSGTRNSPLHF,TGTGCCAGCAGTTCGAGTGGGACTCGGAATTCACCCCTCCACTTT
TRBJ2-7,.,.,TRBV6-5,CASSYSGLGGYEQYF,TGTGCCAGCAGTTACTCGGGTCTAGGGGGCTACGAGCAGTACTTC
TRBJ2-1,.,TRBD1,TRBV30,CAWSPQGRQFF,TGTGCCTGGAGTCCACAGGGGAGGCAGTTCTTC
TRBJ1-4,.,.,TRBV2,CASKEGSRNEKLFF,TGTGCCAGCAAGGAGGGATCGAGGAATGAAAAACTGTTTTTT
TRBJ1-1,.,.,TRBV5-1,CASSLAPDKNTEAFF,TGCGCCAGCAGCTTGGCCCCAGACAAGAACACTGAAGCTTTCTTT
TRBJ2-5,.,.,TRBV3-1/TRBV3-2,CASSQTRADPLQETQYF,TGTGCCAGCAGCCAAACTCGGGCAGACCCGTTACAAGAGACCCAGTACTTC
TRBJ1-2,.,.,TRBV24-1,CATSGLSQRGLVGYTF,TGTGCCACCAGTGGTTTGAGTCAGCGGGGTTTGGTCGGCTACACCTTC
TRBJ1-3,.,.,TRBV15,CATSTNLPGRSGNTIYF,TGTGCCACCAGCACTAATTTACCGGGGAGATCTGGAAACACCATATATTTT
TRBJ2-2,.,TRBD2,TRBV5-5,CASSLAGGPNTGELFF,TGTGCCAGCAGCCTAGCGGGGGGACCGAACACCGGGGAGCTGTTTTTT
TRBJ1-5,.,.,TRBV5-1,CASSPAPGSPQPQHF,TGCGCCAGCAGCCCCGCCCCAGGGTCCCCTCAGCCCCAGCATTTT
TRBJ2-2,once,.,TRBV12-3/TRBV12-4,CASSFGTGELFF,TGTGCCAGCAGTTTTGGCACCGGGGAGCTGTTTTTT
TRBJ2-2,.,.,TRBV7-2,CASSFGLFTGELFF,TGTGCCAGCAGCTTCGGGTTGTTCACCGGGGAGCTGTTTTTT
TRBJ2-1,once,TRBD2,TRBV7-3,CASSMSGGTRDEQFF,TGTGCCAGCAGCATGAGCGGGGGGACCAGGGATGAGCAGTTCTTC
TRBJ2-2,.,.,TRBV3-1/TRBV3-2,CASSQYGLYTGELFF,TGTGCCAGCAGTCAATACGGACTCTACACCGGGGAGCTGTTTTTT
TRBJ2-4,.,TRBD1,TRBV27,CASSGTGKAENIQYF,TGTGCCAGCAGCGGGACAGGGAAGGCCGAAAACATTCAGTACTTC
TRBJ2-3,.,.,TRBV7-2,CASSPGLSASTQYF,TGTGCCAGCAGCCCCGGACTATCCGCCTCTACGCAGTATTTT
TRBJ2-1,.,TRBD2,TRBV7-6,CASSQMSGGASEQFF,TGTGCCAGCAGCCAAATGAGCGGGGGGGCCTCTGAGCAGTTCTTC
TRBJ1-2,few,.,TRBV30,CACPSGGNYGYTF,TGTGCCTGCCCCAGCGGAGGAAACTATGGCTACACCTTC
TRBJ2-1,.,TRBD2,TRBV4-2,CASSQAGQRGVYNEQFF,TGTGCCAGCAGCCAAGCGGGCCAGCGGGGGGTATACAATGAGCAGTTCTTC
TRBJ1-1,.,.,TRBV30,CAWTDRNTEAFF,TGTGCCTGGACAGACAGGAACACTGAAGCTTTCTTT
TRBJ1-1,.,.,TRBV29-1,CSVVLGTEAFF,TGCAGCGTTGTCCTTGGCACTGAAGCTTTCTTT
TRBJ1-1,.,TRBD1,TRBV5-1,CSSSSLTGGLGANTEAFF,TGCTCTTCAAGCTCCCTGACAGGGGGTCTTGGTGCGAACACTGAAGCTTTCTTT
TRBJ2-1,.,.,TRBV5-1,CASSLAGGITTYNEQFF,TGCGCCAGCAGCTTGGCCGGAGGGATAACGACCTACAATGAGCAGTTCTTC
TRBJ2-5,.,.,TRBV19,CASSPRASETQYF,TGTGCCAGTAGTCCCCGAGCCTCCGAGACCCAGTACTTC
TRBJ1-5,.,.,TRBV4-1,CASSQDQSGSNQPQHF,TGCGCCAGCAGCCAAGATCAGTCAGGGAGCAATCAGCCCCAGCATTTT
TRBJ1-5,.,.,TRBV6-1,CASSEVGGNQPQHF,TGTGCCAGCAGTGAAGTCGGGGGCAATCAGCCCCAGCATTTT
TRBJ2-1,.,.,TRBV30,CAWSVLEANEQFF,TGTGCCTGGAGTGTACTTGAAGCCAATGAGCAGTTCTTC
TRBJ2-7,.,.,TRBV19,CASSPGPRAYEQYF,TGTGCCAGTAGTCCCGGGCCACGAGCCTACGAGCAGTACTTC